These T cell receptor beta chains were read from a single sample in a study of blood T cell repertoires in COVID-19. Profiling relied on immunoSEQ multiplex PCR, and the TCRdb table lists in-frame clones only, not all of them. The profile shows roughly 280,000 clones, approximately 90% of them singletons. The material sequenced was peripheral blood. The receptor set was obtained from a woman between 45 and 65 years old who had recovered from COVID-19. CDR3s include the opening cysteine and the closing phenylalanine or tryptophan. Fields, in order: CDR3 length, V gene, clone size, D gene, J gene, CDR3 protein, CDR3 DNA. D genes are given only for firm matches. Size is stated for part of the rows, as once, few or many counts, or as a class when the clone is expanded.

16	TRBV13	.	TRBD1	TRBJ1-1	CASSHRDRGFYTEAFF	TGTGCCAGCAGCCACCGGGACAGGGGATTTTACACTGAAGCTTTCTTT
14	TRBV4-3	.	TRBD1	TRBJ2-7	CASSRVQGEDEQYF	TGCGCCAGCAGCCGAGTACAGGGGGAAGACGAGCAGTACTTC
14	TRBV4-3	.	TRBD1	TRBJ1-3	CASSQRQGTNTIYF	TGCGCCAGCAGCCAACGACAGGGGACGAACACCATATATTTT
14	TRBV19	.	TRBD1	TRBJ1-1	CASSPDRVPTEAFF	TGTGCCAGTAGTCCGGACAGGGTGCCGACTGAAGCTTTCTTT
15	TRBV6-5	.	TRBD1	TRBJ1-4	CASTHRGSANEKLFF	TGTGCCAGCACCCACAGGGGTTCGGCTAATGAAAAACTGTTTTTT
14	TRBV5-1	.	TRBD2	TRBJ2-1	CASSLELADNEQFF	TGCGCCAGCAGCTTGGAACTAGCGGACAATGAGCAGTTCTTC
15	TRBV9	few	.	TRBJ1-1	CASSVGRFGNTEAFF	TGTGCCAGCAGCGTAGGGCGGTTTGGGAACACTGAAGCTTTCTTT
14	TRBV7-2	few	TRBD2	TRBJ2-5	CASSFHSGKETQYF	TGTGCCAGCAGCTTTCATAGCGGGAAAGAGACCCAGTACTTC
14	TRBV7-2	.	TRBD1	TRBJ2-3	CASSLVGGVYTQYF	TGTGCCAGCAGCTTAGTAGGGGGCGTATATACGCAGTATTTT
13	TRBV12-3/TRBV12-4	.	TRBD1	TRBJ1-1	CASRRTGVIEAFF	TGTGCCAGCAGAAGGACAGGGGTGATTGAAGCTTTCTTT
16	TRBV11-2	.	.	TRBJ1-2	CASSPKNFGERHGYTF	TGTGCCAGCAGCCCTAAAAACTTCGGGGAAAGGCATGGCTACACCTTC
12	TRBV29-1	.	.	TRBJ1-5	CSVAVSNQPQHF	TGCAGCGTTGCCGTTAGCAATCAGCCCCAGCATTTT
14	TRBV29-1	.	.	TRBJ1-2	CSVAPGTTDYGYTF	TGCAGCGTTGCCCCCGGGACAACGGACTATGGCTACACCTTC
15	TRBV15	.	TRBD1	TRBJ1-1	CATSRAPDRGTEAFF	TGTGCCACCAGCAGAGCCCCCGACAGGGGCACTGAAGCTTTCTTT
15	TRBV2	few	TRBD1	TRBJ1-1	CASSRPQGANTEAFF	TGTGCCAGCAGCCGACCCCAGGGGGCGAACACTGAAGCTTTCTTT
13	TRBV7-2	once	.	TRBJ1-1	CASSSQANTEAFF	TGTGCCAGCAGCTCACAGGCAAACACTGAAGCTTTCTTT
14	TRBV5-1	.	.	TRBJ1-1	CASSLVKGDTEAFF	TGCGCCAGCAGCTTGGTAAAGGGAGACACTGAAGCTTTCTTT
14	TRBV5-1	.	TRBD1	TRBJ2-7	CASSRDRGFNEQYF	TGCGCCAGCAGCAGGGACAGGGGTTTCAACGAGCAGTACTTC
13	TRBV7-2	once	.	TRBJ2-7	CASSLDLTYEQYF	TGTGCCAGCAGCTTGGACTTAACCTACGAGCAGTACTTC
18	TRBV19	once	TRBD1	TRBJ1-1	CASSPRGQGARTNTEAFF	TGTGCCAGTAGTCCCAGGGGACAGGGGGCGCGTACGAACACTGAAGCTTTCTTT
13	TRBV14	.	TRBD1	TRBJ2-5	CASSPRQGQTQYF	TGTGCCAGCAGCCCCCGACAGGGGCAGACCCAGTACTTC
11	TRBV30	.	.	TRBJ1-6	CAWSPLFPLHF	TGTGCCTGGAGTCCCCTCTTCCCCCTCCACTTT
12	TRBV29-1	.	.	TRBJ2-7	CSVTVLGDEQYF	TGCAGCGTTACAGTTCTGGGAGACGAGCAGTACTTC
13	TRBV30	.	.	TRBJ2-1	CAWSHRPSHEQFF	TGTGCCTGGAGCCACAGGCCCAGCCATGAGCAGTTCTTC
12	TRBV12-3/TRBV12-4	.	.	TRBJ1-2	CASSRSTGGYTF	TGTGCCAGCAGTCGGAGTACAGGCGGCTACACCTTC
16	TRBV6-5	.	.	TRBJ1-1	CASSYRSSAKNTEAFF	TGTGCCAGCAGTTACCGGTCCTCTGCAAAGAACACTGAAGCTTTCTTT
13	TRBV28	once	TRBD1	TRBJ1-5	CASREQGGQPQHF	TGTGCCAGCAGGGAACAGGGGGGTCAGCCCCAGCATTTT